This T cell receptor (beta chain) was sequenced for a study of T cell repertoires in cytomegalovirus infection. Looking at the study overall: Evidence of both CMV infection and a matching HLA type came from public TCR beta signatures.

MiXCR, run by TCRdb on the reads, gives a single entry per CDR3 protein. Here the sample spans roughly 720,000 distinct CDR3 sequences, roughly a third being singletons. Worth noting for this clonotype: Antigen: not known.

Overall study findings and caveats: Carriers of CMV and the relevant HLA type were discriminated by public TCR beta frequency. Ex vivo, HLA-C-restricted CMV-specific TCR beta clonotypes prevailed over the rest of the response.

Germline CDR1 and CDR2: LNHDA and SQIVND (reference sequence). Trimming stripped 6 bases from V and 0 bases from J, with 12 bases between. The CDR3 has 15 residues. The receptor comes from a human donor in good health (CMV status not recorded). Some clones in this sample may be carry-over from other donors' samples. The sequenced sample was PBMCs. This chain joins TRBV19 and TRBJ2-4; D is perhaps TRBD2 (5 bases). For the CDR3, the DNA is TGTGCCAGTAGCCGGGGTCAGCTAGCCAAAAACATTCAGTACTTC. Its translation is CASSRGQLAKNIQYF.